Presented here are 32 T cell receptor beta chains from one specimen sequenced in a study of control samples from healthy donors and cancer patients. Some clones are missing from TCRdb's copy, which holds only in-frame ones; the method was immunoSEQ multiplex PCR. Found here are some 130,000 clones, about nine tenths of them singletons; the top ten hold 2% to 3%. Sequencing was done on a sample of blood. These receptors originate from a man between 35 and 55 years old in good health.

The sample holds one count of this clone. The chain is built from TRBV3-1 (or the pseudogene TRBV3-2) and TRBJ1-2; D remains ambiguous. The ends were cut back, 0 bases at V and 8 bases at J, with 10 bases in the middle. Germline CDR1 LGHDT, CDR2 YNNKEL (reference sequence). The length of the CDR3 is 13 residues. CDR3 loop: CASSQERATGYTF. DNA of the CDR3: TGTGCCAGCAGCCAAGAACGGGCTACCGGCTACACCTTC.

V and J are TRBV27 and TRBJ1-5, with D perhaps TRBD1 (6 bases). CDR3 length equals 14 residues. The germline V and J ends were trimmed by 2 bases and 4 bases, with 9 bases remaining between them. The germline CDR1 and CDR2 sequences are MNHEY and SMNVEV (reference sequence). In DNA, the CDR3 is TGTGCCAGCAGTTTACTAACAGGGAATCAGCCCCAGCATTTT. Residues: CASSLLTGNQPQHF.

This sequence joins TRBV29-1 and TRBJ2-1, with D perhaps matching TRBD2 (7 bases). Between the trimmed V and J ends, which lost 4 bases and 3 bases, there was a span of 13 bases. The CDR3 covers 14 residues. Germline values: CDR1 SQVTM, CDR2 ANQGSEA. The CDR3 spells CSVGGGGDYNEQFF. In DNA, the CDR3 is TGCAGCGTTGGAGGGGGGGGAGACTACAATGAGCAGTTCTTC.

This clone has a single count. The J gene is TRBJ1-3, the V gene TRBV6-6; weak D call: TRBD1 (6 bases). V was pared by 3 bases and J by 8 bases, with 17 bases between. CDR1 and CDR2 (germline): MNHNY, SVGAGI (reference sequence). The CDR3 has 15 amino acids. CDR3 sequence reads: CASSYRPQRTDTIYF. CDR3 in DNA: TGTGCCAGCAGTTATCGGCCCCAAAGGACAGACACCATATATTTT.

The J gene is TRBJ2-3, the V gene TRBV7-3; no reliable D call. The CDR3 has 13 amino acids. Trimming removed 5 bases from V and 2 bases from J, with 8 bases in between. Per the germline V gene, CDR1 is SGHTA and CDR2 is FQGTGA. CDR3 region: CASSLFITDTQYF. Written as DNA, the CDR3 is TGTGCCAGCAGCCTCTTTATCACAGATACGCAGTATTTT.

The chain combines TRBV5-1 with TRBJ2-1; 9 nucleotides match TRBD1. Losses at the gene ends were 4 bases for V and 5 bases for J; bases not matched to a gene: 7. This CDR3 spans 15 amino acids. CDR1 and CDR2 (germline): SGHRS, YFSETQ. The CDR3 coding sequence is TGCGCCAGCAGCGGAGGGACAGGGCCCCACAATGAGCAGTTCTTC. Its protein is CASSGGTGPHNEQFF. The full variable domain, with the rest looked up from reference TRBV5-1 and TRBJ2-1, is KAGVTQTPRYLIKTRGQQVTLSCSPISGHRSVSWYQQTPGQGLQFLFEYFSETQRNKGNFPGRFSGRQFSNSRSEMNVSTLELGDSALYLCASSGGTGPHNEQFFGPGTRLTVL.

The chain is built from TRBV7-8 and TRBJ1-1; D uncertain. This CDR3 comprises 11 residues. CDR1 is SGHVS, CDR2 FQNEAQ, per germline. The V gene lost 5 bases and the J gene lost 1 base, with 2 bases spanning the gap. CDR3 DNA: TGTGCCAGCAGCCGGAACACTGAAGCTTTCTTT. Protein product: CASSRNTEAFF.

This sequence joins TRBV11-2 and TRBJ1-2; perhaps TRBD1 as D (5 bases). The V end was cut by 6 bases, the J end by 4 bases, with 15 bases between. Germline V CDR1 and CDR2: SGHAT, FQNNGV. This CDR3 has 14 amino acids. The CDR3 DNA reads TGTGCCAGCAGTTTAAATCGGGGGGTCTATGGCTACACCTTC. Amino acids: CASSLNRGVYGYTF.

The rearrangement uses TRBV21-1 and TRBJ1-6. TRBV21-1 is noted as a pseudogene. The CDR3 runs to 14 residues. The CDR3 DNA sequence: TGTGCCAGCAGCCCCGGGGGGCGTAATTCACCCCTCCACTTT. Protein sequence: CASSPGGRNSPLHF.

In its sample, this clone was seen once. The sample carries other DNA sequences with the same CDR3. CDR3 in amino acids: CASSPRQGARYRYTEAFF. CDR3 nucleotide sequence: TGCGCCAGCAGCCCACGACAGGGGGCGCGATATAGGTACACTGAAGCTTTCTTT. This chain links TRBV5-1 with TRBJ1-1, with 10 bases matching TRBD1. The germline gives CDR1 SGHRS, CDR2 YFSETQ. The trim removed 4 bases at V and 3 bases at J, leaving 15 bases unmatched. The CDR3 contains 18 residues.

The chain employs TRBV7-3 and TRBJ2-2, with TRBD2 matching 10 bases. V dropped 5 bases and J dropped 13; count of bases not matched to a gene: 16. The germline V gene encodes CDR1 SGHTA and CDR2 FQGTGA. The CDR3 extends over 16 amino acids. The CDR3 DNA is TGTGCCAGCAGCCCCACTAGCGGGGTGGCCCCACTACCGCTGTTTTTT. It codes for CASSPTSGVAPLPLFF.

The CDR3 DNA is TGCAGTGCTAGAGAAGGAGAGACCCAGTACTTC. Residues: CSAREGETQYF. The rearrangement uses TRBV20-1 and TRBJ2-5; D remains ambiguous. The CDR3 loop spans 11 amino acids. Germline CDR1 reads DFQATT; CDR2 reads SNEGSKA (reference sequence). V lost 0 bases and J 4 bases, leaving 3 bases between the germline ends.

V is TRBV28 and J is TRBJ1-4; 7 bases line up with TRBD1. V lost 7 bases to trimming and J lost 6 bases; unmatched junction nucleotides: 8. Germline V gene data show CDR1 as MDHEN and CDR2 as SYDVKM. The CDR3 contains 14 residues. The CDR3 loop reads CASNEQGSHEKLFF. The CDR3 DNA is TGTGCCAGCAATGAACAGGGGTCCCATGAAAAACTGTTTTTT.

This clone was counted a single time. V usage is TRBV30 and J usage is TRBJ1-6; weak D call: TRBD1 (5 bases). The CDR3 is 15 residues long. Germline CDR1 is GTSNPN and CDR2 is SVGIG (reference sequence). Trimming took 2 bases from V and 10 from J, leaving 18 bases between them. The CDR3: CAWSPIGGGNSPLHF. CDR3 nucleotides: TGTGCCTGGAGTCCAATTGGGGGGGGAAACTCACCCCTCCACTTT.

This clone was seen just once. The V gene is TRBV6-1, the J gene TRBJ2-5; TRBD2 matches 13 bases. Germline V gene lookup returns CDR1 MNHNS and CDR2 SASEGT. The CDR3 loop spans 16 amino acids. Trimming removed 6 bases from V and 5 bases from J; junction bases left unmatched: 9. In nucleotides, the CDR3 is TGTGCCAGCAGCGAAATACTAGCGGGGGGGCTCGAGACCCAGTACTTC. Translation: CASSEILAGGLETQYF.

This chain joins TRBV6-5 and TRBJ1-5; no firm D call. The V end lost 0 bases, the J end lost 5 bases, and 5 bases lay between the germline ends. The CDR3 covers 13 residues. Germline CDR1 reads MNHEY; CDR2 reads SVGAGI. Here the CDR3 DNA reads TGTGCCAGCAGTTACTCAAGAGATCAGCCCCAGCATTTT. This sequence encodes CASSYSRDQPQHF.

The chain's CDR3 is CASSVSGTEQETQYF. The CDR3 region has the DNA TGTGCCAGCAGCGTATCCGGGACCGAGCAAGAGACCCAGTACTTC. The gene calls are TRBV9 and TRBJ2-5; D may match TRBD1 or TRBD2 (5 bases each). Germline CDR1 and CDR2: SGDLS and YYNGEE. V lost 1 base, J lost 2 bases, and 12 bases lay in between. The CDR3 extends over 15 amino acids.

The CDR3 DNA is TGTGCCAGCAGCGTCGTGGGAGGCACTGAAGCTTTCTTT. Its protein is CASSVVGGTEAFF. The chain couples TRBV7-3 to TRBJ1-1; unclear D gene. The CDR3 loop spans 13 amino acids. Germline loops: CDR1 SGHTA, CDR2 FQGTGA. V lost 5 bases, J lost 4 bases, and 11 bases lay in between.

The chain joins TRBV20-1 to TRBJ1-5, with a tentative D call TRBD1 (5 bases). The CDR3 extends over 14 amino acids. Deletions cut 3 bases from V and 4 bases from J, with 13 bases between. CDR1 is DFQATT, CDR2 SNEGSKA, per germline (reference sequence). CDR3 protein: CSASLTVENQPQHF. The CDR3 nucleotides are TGCAGTGCTAGTCTGACAGTGGAAAATCAGCCCCAGCATTTT.

The genes are TRBV4-2 and TRBJ1-5; no firm D call. Germline V gene data show CDR1 as LGHNA and CDR2 as YNFKEQ. The CDR3 is 15 amino acids. V was clipped by 0 bases and J by 6 bases, with 12 bases between them. The DNA for the CDR3 is TGTGCCAGCAGCCAAGAATATTGGGGAGGTCAGCCCCAGCATTTT. Its protein product is CASSQEYWGGQPQHF.

V usage is TRBV20-1 and J usage is TRBJ2-1; 7 bases are a match to TRBD2. The CDR3 is 14 amino acids. Germline V gene data show CDR1 as DFQATT and CDR2 as SNEGSKA (reference sequence). V lost 3 bases to trimming and J lost 2 bases; unmatched junction nucleotides: 4. CDR3 region: CSASVGGAYNEQFF. CDR3 in DNA: TGCAGTGCTAGTGTGGGGGGGGCCTACAATGAGCAGTTCTTC.

The chain couples TRBV29-1 to TRBJ2-1, with 11 bases lining up with TRBD2. This CDR3 is built from 13 residues. CDR1 and CDR2 (germline): SQVTM, ANQGSEA. This chain's CDR3 is CATSGGENNEQFF. Here the CDR3 DNA reads TGCGCAACTAGCGGGGGTGAGAACAATGAGCAGTTCTTC.

This sequence joins TRBV6-1 and TRBJ1-4; D not resolved. Germline V gene lookup returns CDR1 MNHNS and CDR2 SASEGT. The CDR3 covers 13 residues. V lost 3 bases and J lost 8, with 10 bases in between. The CDR3 bases are TGTGCCAGCAGTGAGTGGGAGGGAGAAAAACTGTTTTTT. Protein sequence: CASSEWEGEKLFF.

The CDR3 region has the DNA TGCGCCAGCAGCTCCGAGACAGGGTCCGGGTATGGCTACACCTTC. Protein: CASSSETGSGYGYTF. The chain combines TRBV5-1 with TRBJ1-2, with TRBD1 matching over 7 bases. The CDR3 extends over 15 amino acids. V gave up 3 bases and J gave up 5 bases; unmatched junction bases: 10. Germline loops: CDR1 SGHRS, CDR2 YFSETQ.

The chain uses TRBV28 and TRBJ1-2, with 9 bases lining up with TRBD1. The V gene end was trimmed by 7 bases and the J gene end by 8 bases; junction bases not matched to a gene: 8. This CDR3 spans 13 amino acids. Per germline, CDR1 MDHEN and CDR2 SYDVKM. The CDR3 bases are TGTGCCAGCATACAGACAGGGGGAGGCGGCTACACCTTC. Its translation: CASIQTGGGGYTF.

The rearrangement joins TRBV7-9 to TRBJ1-2; D is ambiguous. Trimming removed 5 bases from V and 12 bases from J, with 19 bases in between. CDR1 and CDR2 from the germline V gene are SEHNR and FQNEAQ (reference sequence). This CDR3 has 13 amino acids. The CDR3 DNA reads as TGTGCCAGCAGCCCTCCCGAACAGTTGAGCCACACCTTC. Translating it yields CASSPPEQLSHTF. The variable domain in full, with the rest retrieved from reference TRBV7-9 and TRBJ1-2, is DTGVSQNPRHKITKRGQNVTFRCDPISEHNRLYWYRQTLGQGPEFLTYFQNEAQLEKSRLLSDRFSAERPKGSFSTLEIQRTEQGDSAMYLCASSPPEQLSHTFGSGTRLTVV.

The V and J genes are TRBV24-1 and TRBJ2-2; 8 bases agree with TRBD1. Germline V gene lookup returns CDR1 KGHDR and CDR2 SFDVKD. This CDR3 region has 14 residues. Trimming removed 4 bases from V and 6 bases from J; junction bases left unmatched: 3. This CDR3 reads CATSDRTGPGELFF. The CDR3, as DNA: TGTGCCACCAGTGACCGGACAGGGCCCGGGGAGCTGTTTTTT.

The chain employs TRBV11-2 and TRBJ1-2, with 8 positions matching TRBD1. The germline gives CDR1 SGHAT, CDR2 FQNNGV. The ends lost 8 bases at V and 13 bases at J; junction bases unmatched: 18. The CDR3 runs 14 residues. CDR3 nucleotides: TGTGCCAGCTGTATGGGACAGGTTCCCGCAGGAGGCACCTTC. This sequence encodes CASCMGQVPAGGTF.

This clone was counted only a few times. The gene calls are TRBV10-3 and TRBJ2-5; 12 positions agree with TRBD1. This CDR3 has 14 residues. V dropped 6 bases and J dropped 5; count of bases not matched to a gene: 4. In germline, CDR1 is ENHRY, CDR2 SYGVKD. The CDR3 region has the DNA TGTGCCATCAGGGGACAGGGGGCGCGGGAGACCCAGTACTTC. Its translation is CAIRGQGARETQYF.

This clone was counted a single time. The chain joins TRBV6-6 to TRBJ2-3; unclear D gene. V lost 8 bases and J 6 bases, leaving 9 bases between the germline ends. CDR1 is MNHNY, CDR2 SVGAGI, per germline (reference sequence). This CDR3 is 11 amino acids long. CDR3 DNA: TGTGCCAGCGGCCTCTCGGATACGCAGTATTTT. It encodes CASGLSDTQYF.

As regards this clone: Other nucleotide sequences in the sample specify the same CDR3. This rearrangement joins TRBV7-8 to TRBJ2-7, with unresolved D. The germline CDR1 and CDR2 sequences are SGHVS and FQNEAQ. The ends were cut back, 1 base at V and 0 bases at J, with 10 bases in the middle. CDR3 length equals 15 residues. In DNA, the CDR3 is TGTGCCAGCAGCTTAGGGGGTTCAAGCTCCTACGAGCAGTACTTC. Amino acid sequence: CASSLGGSSSYEQYF.

This rearrangement joins TRBV25-1 to TRBJ2-2, with a tentative D call TRBD2 (5 bases). CDR3 length: 16 residues. CDR1 and CDR2 (germline): MGHDK, SYGVNS. V was pared by 1 base and J by 5 bases, with 14 bases between. The CDR3 nucleotides read TGTGCCAGCAGTGAATTTGGCGGAGGAGATACCGGGGAGCTGTTTTTT. Its protein product is CASSEFGGGDTGELFF. The variable domain in full, completed from reference TRBV25-1 and TRBJ2-2, reads EADIYQTPRYLVIGTGKKITLECSQTMGHDKMYWYQQDPGMELHLIHYSYGVNSTEKGDLSSESTVSRIRTEHFPLTLESARPSHTSQYLCASSEFGGGDTGELFFGEGSRLTVL.